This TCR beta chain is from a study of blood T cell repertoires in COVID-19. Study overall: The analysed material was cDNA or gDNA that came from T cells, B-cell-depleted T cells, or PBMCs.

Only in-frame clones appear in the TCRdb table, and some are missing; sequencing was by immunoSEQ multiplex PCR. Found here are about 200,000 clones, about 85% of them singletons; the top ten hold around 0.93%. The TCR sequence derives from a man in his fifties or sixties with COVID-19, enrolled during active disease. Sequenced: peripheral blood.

CDR3 in amino acids: CASSQSQGPNTQYF. DNA of the CDR3: TGCGCCAGCAGCCAGTCCCAGGGGCCGAATACGCAGTATTTT. The chain has TRBV4-3 and TRBJ2-3, with D tentatively TRBD1 (6 bases). Germline-derived CDR1 and CDR2 are LGHNA and YSLEER. The ends were cut back, 3 bases at V and 7 bases at J, with 14 bases in the middle. The CDR3 is made up of 14 amino acids.